This T cell receptor beta chain was sequenced for a study of blood T cell repertoires in COVID-19 (dated by TCRdb to the early 2020s). Study-level background: Collaborator samples came from the United States, Italy and Spain and covered acute and convalescent phases of COVID-19. The samples were drawn from two sources: the first 160 participants of the ongoing ImmuneRACE study, and 1,200 or so subjects contributed by 6 global collaborators. The repertoires were released in a freely available public database meant as a resource for research on the immune response to SARS-CoV-2. The prospective study material was composed of cDNA or gDNA derived from T cells, B-cell-depleted T cells, or PBMCs. Where available, HLA class I and class II types were obtained from metadata supplied by the sample provider rather than from assay-based typing. Deeply sampled blood TCRbeta repertoires from subjects exposed to, actively infected with, or recovered from COVID-19 were included in the dataset. A de-identified subject ID, COVID-19 status, age in years and sex were almost always included in the sample metadata.

TCRbeta CDR3 regions were amplified from genomic DNA by means of the immunoSEQ Assay, a bias-controlled multiplex PCR. Processing in the source paper ran as follows. Nucleated cell counts per sample were estimated from amplification of reference gene primers within the assay. Sequence reads were collapsed and filtered to measure the absolute abundance of every unique TCRbeta CDR3 rearrangement. For each sample, productive Simpson clonality was calculated as the square root of Simpson's diversity index over productive rearrangements. This immuneACCESS table, as held by TCRdb, lists in-frame sequences with V and J called but not all clones. Of the missing ones, under half trace to an unresolved V gene in checked studies; the others have no known cause. Clone size and the V and J calls come from that table; the DNA yielded D and trimming. The table for this sample lists roughly 100,000 clones; about 88% of them were counted only once. The biggest ten clones account for more than 2% of the sample.

The germline V gene supplies CDR1 KGHSH and CDR2 LQKENI. From V the trimming removes 2 bases and from J it removes 6 bases, while the gene matches leave 14 bases of the junction unaccounted for. Reading from cysteine to phenylalanine, the CDR3 counts 18 amino acids. Only the CDR3 DNA stays, 54 bases, in frame from base 1. What the research found in general, with its limitations: Clinical and demographic metadata were provided uncurated, with the amount varying by source and participant.

Whole blood was collected in K2EDTA tubes by collaborating institutions according to the institutions' own protocols. Collaborator samples were shipped for TCRbeta analysis as frozen whole blood, isolated PBMCs, or DNA extracted from either sample type. This clone has only one observation. The clone's antigen remains unknown. Base qualities are not at hand, and no much larger clone is one base apart. This TCR derives from a human donor in a cohort sampled during active COVID-19. The V gene is TRBV18 and the J gene is TRBJ2-1; a stretch of 9 junction bases matches TRBD1. The sequenced sample was peripheral blood. The sequenced DNA: TGTGCCAGCTCACCATACCTAGGTGGACAGGGGAGGTTCAATGAGCAGTTCTTC. The translation is CASSPYLGGQGRFNEQFF.